Described below is a single T cell receptor (beta chain) sequence and its context. Its antigen is still unknown. Repertoires were generated with immunoSEQ multiplex PCR, while TCRdb's copy carries only in-frame clones and drops some. The repertoire has about 51,000 clones, about 85% of them found once; the top ten carry under 25%. Germline CDR1 is SGHNT and CDR2 is YYREEE (reference sequence). This CDR3 spans 15 amino acids. V was clipped by 2 bases and J by 2 bases, with 13 bases between them. The record originates from a study of OX40 agonist ivuxolimab in advanced cancers. Background on the study: Those enrolled were 70% to 85% male, with a mean age of around 55 years and ages from about 20 to 85.

General study findings and limits: Expanded clones were, on average, more numerous in CD8+ T cells than in CD4+.

This rearrangement joins TRBV5-4 to TRBJ1-1, with D tentatively TRBD1 (5 bases). The receptor was isolated from an adult with an advanced solid tumor such as melanoma, head and neck, liver or kidney cancer. Sample: CD4+ or CD8+ T cells sorted from blood, taken in a trial of the OX40 agonist ivuxolimab. The CDR3 bases are TGTGCCAGCAGCTTTATTGGGGCCGGTAACACTGAAGCTTTCTTT. It encodes CASSFIGAGNTEAFF.